These 28 T cell receptor beta chains were all obtained from the same sample, sequenced in a study of identical twins. Each CDR3 protein is one row after TCRdb ran MiXCR on the 5' RACE reads. In the table there are fewer than 250,000 distinct CDR3 sequences, 7.5% of which are singletons. The sample was also reused in another study, on yellow fever vaccine responses in identical twins.

Sequencing input: CD8+ T cells sorted from blood. The receptor set was obtained from a woman aged 18-30 years in good health.

The rearrangement joins TRBV9 to TRBJ2-3, with D tentatively TRBD1 or TRBD2 (5 bases each). CDR1 and CDR2 (germline): SGDLS, YYNGEE. This CDR3 region has 15 residues. Trimming took off 6 bases at V and 5 bases at J, with 19 bases between the two ends. The CDR3: CASNTLGLGGDTQYF. The CDR3 DNA sequence: TGTGCCAGCAACACTTTGGGGCTAGGAGGAGATACGCAGTATTTT.

This clonotype has at least ten counts. The V gene is TRBV12-3 or TRBV12-4, the J gene TRBJ2-2, with D unresolved. The V end lost 2 bases, the J end lost 5 bases, and 6 bases lay between the germline ends. This CDR3 has 13 amino acids. CDR3 region: CASSLFSTGELFF. Here the CDR3 DNA reads TGTGCCAGCAGTTTATTCAGTACCGGGGAGCTGTTTTTT.

In this sample, this clonotype turned up a few times. Written as DNA, the CDR3 is TGCGCCAGCAGCAGAAACAGGGATGTGAATGAGCAGTTCTTC. It is translated as CASSRNRDVNEQFF. J is TRBJ2-1 and V is TRBV5-1; perhaps TRBD1 as D (6 bases). The length of the CDR3 is 14 residues. Germline CDR1 reads SGHRS; CDR2 reads YFSETQ. V was trimmed by 4 bases and J by 7 bases, leaving 15 bases between them.

The V and J genes are TRBV5-6 and TRBJ2-7, with a tentative D call TRBD1 (6 bases). The germline CDR1 and CDR2 sequences are SGHDT and YYEEEE. The CDR3 runs to 14 residues. V lost 4 bases to trimming and J lost 2 bases, with 13 bases between them. CDR3 in DNA: TGTGCCAGCAGCCCTACGACAGGAACCTACGAGCAGTACTTC. Translating it yields CASSPTTGTYEQYF.

This clonotype showed up just a few times. The chain is built from TRBV6-1 and TRBJ2-1, with D possibly being TRBD2 (5 bases). CDR1 is MNHNS and CDR2 is SASEGT in the germline V gene. CDR3 length equals 13 residues. Trimming shortened V by 8 bases and J by 8 bases, and 16 bases separated the two germline ends. The CDR3 nucleotides are TGTGCCAGCTCGCGGGTCCTAGGCGATGAGCAGTTCTTC. This encodes CASSRVLGDEQFF.

Points on this clonotype: Since a much larger clone is just one base distant, this may be a read error. V is TRBV15 and J is TRBJ2-6; TRBD1 is a possible D gene (5 bases). Germline assignment: CDR1 LNHNV and CDR2 YYDKDF (reference sequence). The CDR3 covers 14 residues. CDR3 sequence: CATGGISGANVMTF. DNA of the CDR3: TGTGCCACCGGTGGCATCTCTGGGGCCAACGTCATGACTTTC.

This clonotype was detected many times. The chain joins TRBV4-1 to TRBJ2-7; D gene ambiguous. The CDR3 loop spans 13 amino acids. Between the trimmed V and J ends, which lost 0 bases and 2 bases, there was a span of 5 bases. Per germline, CDR1 MGHRA and CDR2 YSYEKL. The chain's CDR3 is CASSQDRAYEQYF. The CDR3 nucleotides are TGCGCCAGCAGCCAAGACAGAGCCTACGAGCAGTACTTC.

The chain has TRBV11-2 and TRBJ2-6; D might be TRBD1 (6 bases). The CDR3 consists of 19 residues. The ends were cut back, 4 bases at V and 1 base at J, with 20 bases in the middle. CDR1 SGHAT and CDR2 FQNNGV come from the germline V gene. CDR3 protein: CASSSRGSALPSGANVLTF. CDR3 nucleotides: TGTGCCAGCAGCTCCAGGGGATCGGCACTACCTTCTGGGGCCAACGTCCTGACTTTC.

The gene calls are TRBV7-2 and TRBJ2-7, with TRBD2 as a possible D gene (6 bases). The V gene's germline CDR1 is SGHTA and CDR2 FQGNSA. The length of the CDR3 is 16 residues. V was trimmed by 1 base and J by 2 bases, leaving 15 bases between them. The CDR3 DNA reads as TGTGCCAGCAGCTTAGGGCTAAGCGGGTCCCCCTACGAGCAGTACTTC. It is translated as CASSLGLSGSPYEQYF.

This clonotype was counted only a few times. The chain is built from TRBV7-9 and TRBJ2-1; D not certain. Per germline, CDR1 SEHNR and CDR2 FQNEAQ (reference sequence). V was shortened by 5 bases and J by 4 bases, with 18 bases between the two germline ends. This CDR3 spans 16 amino acids. CDR3: CASSPRASLSYNEQFF. CDR3 DNA sequence: TGTGCCAGCAGCCCCCGGGCCTCCCTATCGTACAATGAGCAGTTCTTC.

In its sample, this clonotype was seen a few times. V usage is TRBV15 and J usage is TRBJ1-4, with unresolved D. Trimming pared 1 base from V and 0 bases from J, leaving 12 bases between. Germline CDR1 and CDR2: LNHNV and YYDKDF (reference sequence). This CDR3 region has 17 residues. CDR3: CATSRVPLGPTNEKLFF. In DNA, the CDR3 is TGTGCCACCAGCAGAGTCCCCCTAGGACCAACTAATGAAAAACTGTTTTTT.

This clonotype appeared many times. The chain uses TRBV12-3 or TRBV12-4 and TRBJ1-5, with 7 bases lining up with TRBD1. The ends lost 0 bases at V and 0 bases at J; junction bases unmatched: 2. This CDR3 has 16 amino acids. The CDR3 sequence is CASSLAGQYSNQPQHF. For the CDR3, the DNA is TGTGCCAGCAGTTTAGCGGGACAGTATAGCAATCAGCCCCAGCATTTT.

CDR3 loop: CASSTSGNEQFF. In DNA, the CDR3 is TGCGCCAGCAGCACTAGTGGCAATGAGCAGTTCTTC. The J gene is TRBJ2-1, the V gene TRBV5-1; a weak D match, TRBD2 (5 bases). This CDR3 region has 12 residues. Trimming left V 4 bases short and J 6 bases short, with 8 bases between. From germline, CDR1 is SGHRS and CDR2 YFSETQ.

The table lists this clonotype with many counts. This sequence joins TRBV11-2 and TRBJ2-1, with TRBD2 as a possible D gene (6 bases). Per germline, CDR1 SGHAT and CDR2 FQNNGV. This CDR3 has 15 residues. V lost 0 bases and J 8 bases, leaving 14 bases between the germline ends. The DNA of the CDR3 is TGTGCCAGCAGCTTAGACGGGGGTAGCGGCGATGAGCAGTTCTTC. It is translated as CASSLDGGSGDEQFF.

About this clonotype itself: This may stem from a read error, because a much larger clone lies one nucleotide away. The chain couples TRBV24-1 to TRBJ2-5; the D is unclear. V lost 4 bases and J 5 bases, leaving 7 bases between the germline ends. Germline CDR1 is KGHDR and CDR2 is SFDVKD. The CDR3 covers 12 residues. The CDR3 DNA sequence: TGTGCCACCAGTGACAACCGGGAGACCCAGTACTTC. This translates into CATSDNRETQYF.

The J gene is TRBJ1-3, the V gene TRBV29-1; D is unresolved. This CDR3 has 12 amino acids. The germline CDR1 and CDR2 sequences are SQVTM and ANQGSEA. Trimming took off 3 bases at V and 5 bases at J, with 8 bases between the two ends. CDR3 protein: CSVEEGRNTIYF. Here the CDR3 DNA reads TGCAGCGTTGAGGAGGGTAGAAACACCATATATTTT.

The rearrangement links TRBV7-3 to TRBJ2-7, with D tentatively TRBD2 (6 bases). CDR1 is SGHTA and CDR2 is FQGTGA in the germline V gene. This CDR3 is 15 amino acids long. Trimming stripped 7 bases from V and 3 bases from J, with 19 bases between. CDR3 DNA: TGTGCCAGCATTTTATCGACGGGAGTGTTCTACGAGCAGTACTTC. Protein sequence: CASILSTGVFYEQYF.

This clonotype has just a few counts. The chain links TRBV28 to TRBJ1-6; perhaps TRBD1 as D (6 bases). Germline lookup yields CDR1 MDHEN and CDR2 SYDVKM. CDR3 length: 14 amino acids. Trimming removed 6 bases from V and 10 bases from J, with 16 bases in between. CDR3 residues: CASRPPQGGSPLHF. DNA of the CDR3: TGTGCCAGCAGACCTCCACAGGGTGGCTCACCCCTCCACTTT.

This clonotype showed up just a few times. The genes are TRBV7-6 and TRBJ1-1, with 8 bases fitting TRBD1. The V and J ends lost 1 base and 0 bases, in that order; junction bases with no gene match: 1. CDR3 length equals 15 residues. CDR1 and CDR2 (germline): SGHVS, FNYEAQ. CDR3 nucleotides: TGTGCCAGCAGCTTAGGGACAGGGATGAACACTGAAGCTTTCTTT. As protein: CASSLGTGMNTEAFF.

A few counts support this clonotype. CDR3 sequence reads: CASTLAGPTDTQYF. The CDR3 DNA follows: TGTGCCAGCACTTTAGCGGGGCCCACAGATACGCAGTATTTT. J is TRBJ2-3 and V is TRBV6-5, with 8 bases lining up with TRBD2. CDR1 MNHEY and CDR2 SVGAGI come from the germline V gene. The CDR3 covers 14 residues. V lost 7 bases, J lost 2 bases, and 5 bases stayed unmatched.

V usage is TRBV15 and J usage is TRBJ2-2; possible D gene TRBD1, 6 bases. The germline gives CDR1 LNHNV, CDR2 YYDKDF (reference sequence). V was pared by 9 bases and J by 0 bases, with 11 bases between. The CDR3 runs 14 residues. The CDR3 protein is CATGTGSNTGELFF. CDR3 DNA sequence: TGTGCCACGGGTACAGGGTCGAACACCGGGGAGCTGTTTTTT.

This clonotype appeared a few times. This chain uses TRBV10-2 with TRBJ2-7; TRBD1 might be the D (5 bases). Trimming left V 2 bases short and J 3 bases short, with 11 bases between. Germline values: CDR1 WSHSY, CDR2 SAAADI. CDR3 length equals 14 residues. The CDR3 nucleotides are TGCGCCAGCAGTGAGATGAGACAGTACTACGAGCAGTACGTC. It yields the protein CASSEMRQYYEQYV.

This clonotype was recorded a few times. The CDR3 reads CASSTHRDRGMVNEQFF. The CDR3 bases are TGTGCCAGCAGTACTCACCGGGACAGGGGTATGGTGAATGAGCAGTTCTTC. The rearrangement uses TRBV28 and TRBJ2-1, with 10 bases matching TRBD1. Germline-derived CDR1 and CDR2 are MDHEN and SYDVKM. V lost 5 bases to trimming and J lost 7 bases; unmatched junction nucleotides: 14. The CDR3 extends over 17 amino acids.

This clonotype was seen a handful of times. The rearrangement uses TRBV4-2 and TRBJ2-3; 7 bases agree with TRBD2. Germline CDR1 LGHNA, CDR2 YNFKEQ. Losses at the gene ends were 4 bases for V and 0 bases for J; bases not matched to a gene: 13. The CDR3 totals 18 residues. CDR3: CASSPIFYASGSTDTQYF. The CDR3 nucleotides read TGTGCCAGCAGCCCGATTTTTTACGCTAGCGGCAGCACAGATACGCAGTATTTT.

This clonotype has more than one count but fewer than ten. The rearrangement joins TRBV10-2 to TRBJ2-1; 11 bases are shared with TRBD2. This CDR3 comprises 14 residues. V shed 6 bases and J 8 bases; nucleotides not matched to a gene: 6. The germline CDR1 and CDR2 sequences are WSHSY and SAAADI. CDR3: CASSVAGGPYEQFF. As DNA, the CDR3 is TGCGCCAGCAGCGTAGCGGGGGGGCCGTATGAGCAGTTCTTC.

This clonotype was seen at least ten times. The chain uses TRBV12-3 or TRBV12-4 and TRBJ1-1, with D maybe TRBD1 (6 bases). The ends were cut back, 0 bases at V and 0 bases at J, with 8 bases in the middle. CDR3 size: 15 residues. In DNA, the CDR3 is TGTGCCAGCAGTTTAGCGGGACATTTGAACACTGAAGCTTTCTTT. Amino acid sequence: CASSLAGHLNTEAFF.

The CDR3 loop is CASSYSLAGGPLTGELFF. DNA of the CDR3: TGTGCCAGCAGTTACTCGCTAGCGGGAGGGCCGCTTACCGGGGAGCTGTTTTTT. The V and J genes are TRBV6-5 and TRBJ2-2; 12 bases align to TRBD2. Germline CDR1 MNHEY, CDR2 SVGAGI. V gave up 0 bases and J gave up 5 bases; unmatched junction bases: 7. There are 18 residues in the CDR3.

This clonotype was counted at least ten times. V usage is TRBV4-1 and J usage is TRBJ2-6; D not certain. CDR3 length: 15 amino acids. From germline, CDR1 is MGHRA and CDR2 YSYEKL. The V end lost 6 bases, the J end lost 0 bases, and 9 bases lay between the germline ends. The chain's CDR3 is CASRPISSGANVLTF. The CDR3 nucleotides are TGCGCCAGCAGGCCCATTAGCTCTGGGGCCAACGTCCTGACTTTC.